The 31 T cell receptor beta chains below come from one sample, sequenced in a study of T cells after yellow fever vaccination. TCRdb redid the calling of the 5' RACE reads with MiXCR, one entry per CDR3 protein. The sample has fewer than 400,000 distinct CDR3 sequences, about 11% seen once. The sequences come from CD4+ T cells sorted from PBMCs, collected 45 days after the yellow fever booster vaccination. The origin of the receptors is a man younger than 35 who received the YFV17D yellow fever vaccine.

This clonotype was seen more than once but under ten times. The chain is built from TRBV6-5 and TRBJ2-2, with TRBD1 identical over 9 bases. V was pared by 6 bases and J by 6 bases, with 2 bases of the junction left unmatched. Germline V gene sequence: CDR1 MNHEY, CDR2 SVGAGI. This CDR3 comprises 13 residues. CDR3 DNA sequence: TGTGCCAGCAGGAGACAGGGGGCCGGGGAGCTGTTTTTT. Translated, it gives CASRRQGAGELFF.

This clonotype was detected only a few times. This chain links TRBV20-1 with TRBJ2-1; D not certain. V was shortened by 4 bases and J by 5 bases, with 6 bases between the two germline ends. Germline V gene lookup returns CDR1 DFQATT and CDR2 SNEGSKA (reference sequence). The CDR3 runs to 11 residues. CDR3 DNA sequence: TGCAGTGCTAATGGTAACAATGAGCAGTTCTTC. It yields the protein CSANGNNEQFF.

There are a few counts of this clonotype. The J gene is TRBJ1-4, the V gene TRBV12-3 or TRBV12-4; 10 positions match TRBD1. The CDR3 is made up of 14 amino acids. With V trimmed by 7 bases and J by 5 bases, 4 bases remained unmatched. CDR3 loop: CASTPGQGNEKLFF. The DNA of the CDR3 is TGTGCCAGCACCCCGGGACAGGGGAATGAAAAACTGTTTTTT.

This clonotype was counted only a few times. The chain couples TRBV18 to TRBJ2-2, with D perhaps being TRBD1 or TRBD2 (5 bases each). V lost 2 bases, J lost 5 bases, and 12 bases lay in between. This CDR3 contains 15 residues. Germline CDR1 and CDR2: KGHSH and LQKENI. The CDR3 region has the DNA TGTGCCAGCTCACCAGGCTGGGGACGGACCGGGGAGCTGTTTTTT. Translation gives CASSPGWGRTGELFF.

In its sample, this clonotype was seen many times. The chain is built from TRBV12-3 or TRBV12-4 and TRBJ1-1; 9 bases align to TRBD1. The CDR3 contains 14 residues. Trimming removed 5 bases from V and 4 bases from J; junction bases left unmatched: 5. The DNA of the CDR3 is TGTGCCAGCAGTCCACAGGGGGCCGGCACTGAAGCTTTCTTT. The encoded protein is CASSPQGAGTEAFF.

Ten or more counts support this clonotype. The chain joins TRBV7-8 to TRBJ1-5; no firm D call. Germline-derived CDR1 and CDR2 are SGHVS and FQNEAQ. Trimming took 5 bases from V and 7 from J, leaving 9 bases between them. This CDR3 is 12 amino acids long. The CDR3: CASSHPEQPQHF. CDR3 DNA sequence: TGTGCCAGCAGCCACCCGGAGCAGCCCCAGCATTTT.

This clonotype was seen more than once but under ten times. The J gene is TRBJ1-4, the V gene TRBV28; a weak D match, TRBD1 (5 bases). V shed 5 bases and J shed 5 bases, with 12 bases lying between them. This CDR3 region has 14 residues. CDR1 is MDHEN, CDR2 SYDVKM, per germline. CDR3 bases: TGTGCCAGCAGTCTCGACAGACGGAATGAAAAACTGTTTTTT. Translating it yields CASSLDRRNEKLFF.

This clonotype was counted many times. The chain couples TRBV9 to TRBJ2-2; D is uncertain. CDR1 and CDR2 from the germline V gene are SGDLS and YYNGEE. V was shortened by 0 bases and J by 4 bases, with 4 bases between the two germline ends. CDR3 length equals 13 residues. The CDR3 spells CASSVGSTGELFF. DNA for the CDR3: TGTGCCAGCAGCGTAGGCTCCACCGGGGAGCTGTTTTTT.

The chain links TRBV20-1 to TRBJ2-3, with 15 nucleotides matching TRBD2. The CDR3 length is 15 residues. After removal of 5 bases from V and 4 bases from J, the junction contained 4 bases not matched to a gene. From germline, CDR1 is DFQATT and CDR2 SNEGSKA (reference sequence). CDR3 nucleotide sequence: TGCAGTGCTCGCGGACTAGCGGGGGGGCCAGATACGCAGTATTTT. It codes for CSARGLAGGPDTQYF.

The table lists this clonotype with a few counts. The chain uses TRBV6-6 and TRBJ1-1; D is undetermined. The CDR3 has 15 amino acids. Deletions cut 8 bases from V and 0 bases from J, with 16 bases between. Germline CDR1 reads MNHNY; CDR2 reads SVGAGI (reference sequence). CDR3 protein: CASAALGSMNTEAFF. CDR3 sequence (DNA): TGTGCCAGCGCCGCCCTTGGGAGTATGAACACTGAAGCTTTCTTT.

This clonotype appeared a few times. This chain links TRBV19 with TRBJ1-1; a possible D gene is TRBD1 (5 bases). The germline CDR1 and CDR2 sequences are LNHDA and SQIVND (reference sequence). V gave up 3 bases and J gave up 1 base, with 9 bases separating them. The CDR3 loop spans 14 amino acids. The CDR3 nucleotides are TGTGCCAGTAGTATGGGACGGTCGAACACTGAAGCTTTCTTT. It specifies CASSMGRSNTEAFF.

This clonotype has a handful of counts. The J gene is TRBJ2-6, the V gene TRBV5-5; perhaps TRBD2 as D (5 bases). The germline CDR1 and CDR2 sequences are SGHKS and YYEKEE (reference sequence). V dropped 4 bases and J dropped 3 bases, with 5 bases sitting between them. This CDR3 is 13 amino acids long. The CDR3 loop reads CASSEGGANVLTF. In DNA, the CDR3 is TGTGCCAGCAGCGAGGGTGGGGCCAACGTCCTGACTTTC. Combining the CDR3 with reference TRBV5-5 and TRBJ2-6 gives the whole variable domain DAGVTQSPTHLIKTRGQQVTLRCSPISGHKSVSWYQQVLGQGPQFIFQYYEKEERGRGNFPDRFSARQFPNYSSELNVNALLLGDSALYLCASSEGGANVLTFGAGSRLTVL.

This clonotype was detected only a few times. The CDR3 DNA reads as TGTGCCAGCAGCTTGTTGGCAGACACCTACGAGCAGTACGTC. Residues: CASSLLADTYEQYV. The rearrangement uses TRBV5-5 and TRBJ2-7; no clear D gene. This CDR3 is 14 amino acids long. The V gene lost 1 base and the J gene lost 2 bases, with 10 bases spanning the gap. Germline assignment: CDR1 SGHKS and CDR2 YYEKEE (reference sequence).

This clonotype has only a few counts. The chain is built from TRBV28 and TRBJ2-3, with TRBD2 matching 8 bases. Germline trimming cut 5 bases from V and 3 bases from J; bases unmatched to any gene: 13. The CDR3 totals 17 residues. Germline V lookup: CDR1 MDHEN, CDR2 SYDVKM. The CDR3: CASSLPRGSGVTDTQYF. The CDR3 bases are TGTGCCAGCAGTCTTCCGAGAGGTAGCGGGGTGACAGATACGCAGTATTTT.

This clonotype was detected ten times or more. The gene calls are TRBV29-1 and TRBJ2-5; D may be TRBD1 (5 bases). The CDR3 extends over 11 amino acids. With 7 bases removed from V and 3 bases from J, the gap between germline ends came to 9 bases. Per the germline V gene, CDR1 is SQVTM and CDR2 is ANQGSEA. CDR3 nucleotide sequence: TGCAGCGGGGGCTTTGAAGAGACCCAGTACTTC. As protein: CSGGFEETQYF.

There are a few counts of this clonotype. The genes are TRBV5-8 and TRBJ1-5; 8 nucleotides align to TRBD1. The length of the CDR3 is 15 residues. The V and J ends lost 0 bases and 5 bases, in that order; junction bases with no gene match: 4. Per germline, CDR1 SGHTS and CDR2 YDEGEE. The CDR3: CASSLGDRSYQPQHF. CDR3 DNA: TGTGCCAGCAGCTTGGGGGACAGGAGTTATCAGCCCCAGCATTTT.

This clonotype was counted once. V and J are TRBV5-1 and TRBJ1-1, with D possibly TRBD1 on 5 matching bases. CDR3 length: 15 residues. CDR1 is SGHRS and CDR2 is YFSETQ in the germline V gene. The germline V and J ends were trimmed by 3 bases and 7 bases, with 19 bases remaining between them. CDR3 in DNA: TGCGCCAGCAGCTGGTCGCAACAGGCCAGTAATGAAGCTTTCTTT. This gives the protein CASSWSQQASNEAFF.

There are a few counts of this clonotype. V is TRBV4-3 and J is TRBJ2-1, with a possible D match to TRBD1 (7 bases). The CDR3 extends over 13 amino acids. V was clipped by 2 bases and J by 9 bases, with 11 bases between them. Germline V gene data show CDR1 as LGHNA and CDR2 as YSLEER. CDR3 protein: CASSQRGRGEQFF. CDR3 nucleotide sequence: TGCGCCAGCAGCCAAAGGGGGCGGGGTGAGCAGTTCTTC.

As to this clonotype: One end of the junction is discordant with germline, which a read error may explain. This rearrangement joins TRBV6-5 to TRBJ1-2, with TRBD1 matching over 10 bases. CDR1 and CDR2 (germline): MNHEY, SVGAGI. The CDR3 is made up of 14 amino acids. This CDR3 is CASSPPGDRGKTAF. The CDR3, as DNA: TGTGCCAGCAGCCCTCCGGGGGACAGGGGAAAAACGGCTTTC.

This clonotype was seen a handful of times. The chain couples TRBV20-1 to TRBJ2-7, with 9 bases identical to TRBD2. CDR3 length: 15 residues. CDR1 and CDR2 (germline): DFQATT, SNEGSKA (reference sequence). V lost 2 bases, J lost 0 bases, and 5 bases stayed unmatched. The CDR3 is CSARLAGLSSYEQYV. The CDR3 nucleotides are TGCAGTGCTAGACTAGCGGGGTTAAGCTCCTACGAGCAGTACGTC.

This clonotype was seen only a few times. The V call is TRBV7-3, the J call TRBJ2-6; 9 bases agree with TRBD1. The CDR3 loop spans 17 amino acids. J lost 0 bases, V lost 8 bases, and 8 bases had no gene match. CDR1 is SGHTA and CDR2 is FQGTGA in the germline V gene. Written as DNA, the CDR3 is TGTGCCAGCGCGAGGACAGGGGAGTCCTCTGGGGCCAACGTCCTGACTTTC. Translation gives CASARTGESSGANVLTF.

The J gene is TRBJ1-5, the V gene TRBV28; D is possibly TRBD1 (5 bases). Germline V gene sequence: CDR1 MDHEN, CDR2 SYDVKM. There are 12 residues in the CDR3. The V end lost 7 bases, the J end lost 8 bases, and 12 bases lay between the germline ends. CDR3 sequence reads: CASMQGWEPQHF. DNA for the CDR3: TGTGCCAGCATGCAGGGCTGGGAGCCCCAGCATTTT.

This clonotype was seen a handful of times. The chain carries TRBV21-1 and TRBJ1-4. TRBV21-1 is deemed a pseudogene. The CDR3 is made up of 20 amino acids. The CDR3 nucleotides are TGTGCCAGCAGCCCAAGAGCGAGTCCGGCAGGGTTCTCAACTAATGAAAAACTGTTTTTT. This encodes CASSPRASPAGFSTNEKLFF.

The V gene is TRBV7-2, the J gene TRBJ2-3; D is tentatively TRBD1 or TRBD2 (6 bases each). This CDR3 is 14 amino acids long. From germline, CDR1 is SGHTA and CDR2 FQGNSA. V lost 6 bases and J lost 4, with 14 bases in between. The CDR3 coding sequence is TGTGCCAGCAGAGTATTGGGGGGCGCAGATACGCAGTATTTT. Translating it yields CASRVLGGADTQYF. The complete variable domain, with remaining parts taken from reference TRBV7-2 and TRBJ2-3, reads GAGVSQSPSNKVTEKGKDVELRCDPISGHTALYWYRQSLGQGLEFLIYFQGNSAPDKSGLPSDRFSAERTGGSVSTLTIQRTQQEDSAVYLCASRVLGGADTQYFGPGTRLTVL.

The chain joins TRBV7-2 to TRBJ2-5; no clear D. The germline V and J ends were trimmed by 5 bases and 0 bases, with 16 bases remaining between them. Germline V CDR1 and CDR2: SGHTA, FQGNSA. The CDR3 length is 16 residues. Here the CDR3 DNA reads TGTGCCAGCAGCCCCCGGGCTAAGACCTACCAAGAGACCCAGTACTTC. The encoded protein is CASSPRAKTYQETQYF.

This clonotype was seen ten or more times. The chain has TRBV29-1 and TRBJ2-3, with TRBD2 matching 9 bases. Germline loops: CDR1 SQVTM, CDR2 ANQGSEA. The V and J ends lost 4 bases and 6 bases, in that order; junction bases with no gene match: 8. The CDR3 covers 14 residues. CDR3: CSVGPSGGKDTQYF. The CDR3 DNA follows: TGCAGCGTTGGTCCCAGCGGGGGGAAGGATACGCAGTATTTT.

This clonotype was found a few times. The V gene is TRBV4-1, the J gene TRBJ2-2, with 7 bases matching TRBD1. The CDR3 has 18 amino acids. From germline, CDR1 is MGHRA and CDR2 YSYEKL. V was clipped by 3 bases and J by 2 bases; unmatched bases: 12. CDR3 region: CASSHPGRGQVNTGELFF. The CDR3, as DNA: TGCGCCAGCAGCCATCCGGGCCGAGGACAGGTTAACACCGGGGAGCTGTTTTTT.

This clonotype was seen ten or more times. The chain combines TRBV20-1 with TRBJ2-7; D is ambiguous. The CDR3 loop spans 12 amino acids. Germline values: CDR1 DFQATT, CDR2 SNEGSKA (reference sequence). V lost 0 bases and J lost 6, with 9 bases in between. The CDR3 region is CSAREIASEQYV. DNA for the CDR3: TGCAGTGCTAGAGAAATAGCCTCCGAGCAGTACGTC.

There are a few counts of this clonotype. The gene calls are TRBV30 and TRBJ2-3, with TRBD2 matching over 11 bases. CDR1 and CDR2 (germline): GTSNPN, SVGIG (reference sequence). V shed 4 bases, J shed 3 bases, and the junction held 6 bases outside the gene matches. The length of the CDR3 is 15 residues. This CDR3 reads CAWTAGTSGTDTQYF. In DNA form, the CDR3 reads TGTGCCTGGACGGCCGGGACTAGCGGAACAGATACGCAGTATTTT.

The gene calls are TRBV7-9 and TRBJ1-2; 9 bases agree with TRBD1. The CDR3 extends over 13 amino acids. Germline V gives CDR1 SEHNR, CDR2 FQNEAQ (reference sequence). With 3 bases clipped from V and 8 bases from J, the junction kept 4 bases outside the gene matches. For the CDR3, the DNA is TGTGCCAGCAGCTTCCGACAGGGGGACGGCTACACCTTC. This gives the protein CASSFRQGDGYTF.

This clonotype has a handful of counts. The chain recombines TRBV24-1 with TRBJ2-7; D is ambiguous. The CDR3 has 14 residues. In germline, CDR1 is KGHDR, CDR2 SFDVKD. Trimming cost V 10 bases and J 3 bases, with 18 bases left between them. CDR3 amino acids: CATSPGGEFYEQYF. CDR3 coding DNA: TGTGCCACTTCCCCTGGCGGCGAATTCTACGAGCAGTACTTC.